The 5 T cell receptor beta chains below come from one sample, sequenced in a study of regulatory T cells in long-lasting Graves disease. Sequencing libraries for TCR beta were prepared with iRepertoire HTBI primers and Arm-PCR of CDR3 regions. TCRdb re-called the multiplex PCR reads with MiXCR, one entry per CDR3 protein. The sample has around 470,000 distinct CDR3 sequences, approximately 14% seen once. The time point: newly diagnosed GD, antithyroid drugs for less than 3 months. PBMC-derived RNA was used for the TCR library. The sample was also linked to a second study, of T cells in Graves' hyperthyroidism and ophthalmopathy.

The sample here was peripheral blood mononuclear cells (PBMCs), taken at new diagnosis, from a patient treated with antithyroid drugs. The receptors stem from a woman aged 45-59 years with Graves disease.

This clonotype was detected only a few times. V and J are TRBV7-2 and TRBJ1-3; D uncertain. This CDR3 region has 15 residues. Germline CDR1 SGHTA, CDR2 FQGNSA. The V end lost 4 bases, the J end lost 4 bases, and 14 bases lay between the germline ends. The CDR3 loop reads CASSSWVSSGNTIYF. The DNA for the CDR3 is TGTGCCAGCAGCTCATGGGTTAGTAGCGGAAACACCATATATTTT.

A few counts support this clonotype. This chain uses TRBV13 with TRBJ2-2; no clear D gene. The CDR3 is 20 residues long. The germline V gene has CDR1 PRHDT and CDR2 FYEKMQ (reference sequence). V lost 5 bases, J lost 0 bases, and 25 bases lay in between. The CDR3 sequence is CASSPIVGKDRAANTGELFF. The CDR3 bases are TGTGCCAGCAGCCCCATAGTGGGAAAAGACCGGGCGGCGAACACCGGGGAGCTGTTTTTT.

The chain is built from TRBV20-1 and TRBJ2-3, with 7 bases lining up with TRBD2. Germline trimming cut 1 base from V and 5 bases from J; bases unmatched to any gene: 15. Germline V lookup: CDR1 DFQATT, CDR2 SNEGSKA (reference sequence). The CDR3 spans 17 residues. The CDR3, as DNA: TGCAGTGCTAGAGTAGTTGGTCGTAGCGGGTTATTAGATACGCAGTATTTT. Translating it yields CSARVVGRSGLLDTQYF.

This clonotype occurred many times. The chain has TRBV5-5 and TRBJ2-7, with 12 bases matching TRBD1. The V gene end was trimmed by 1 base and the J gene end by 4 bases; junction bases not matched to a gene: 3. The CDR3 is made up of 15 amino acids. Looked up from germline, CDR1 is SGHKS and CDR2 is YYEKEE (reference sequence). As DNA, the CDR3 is TGTGCCAGCAGCTTGCTGGGACAGGGGGCATACGAGCAGTACTTC. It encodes CASSLLGQGAYEQYF. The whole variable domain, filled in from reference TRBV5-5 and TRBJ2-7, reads DAGVTQSPTHLIKTRGQQVTLRCSPISGHKSVSWYQQVLGQGPQFIFQYYEKEERGRGNFPDRFSARQFPNYSSELNVNALLLGDSALYLCASSLLGQGAYEQYFGPGTRLTVT.

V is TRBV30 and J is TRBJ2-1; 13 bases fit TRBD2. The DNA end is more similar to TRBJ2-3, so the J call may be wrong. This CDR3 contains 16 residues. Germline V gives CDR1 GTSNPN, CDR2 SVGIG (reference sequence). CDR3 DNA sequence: TGTGCCTGGAGGAGACTAGCGGGAGGAGGCACAGATACGCAGTATTTT. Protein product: CAWRRLAGGGTDTQYF.